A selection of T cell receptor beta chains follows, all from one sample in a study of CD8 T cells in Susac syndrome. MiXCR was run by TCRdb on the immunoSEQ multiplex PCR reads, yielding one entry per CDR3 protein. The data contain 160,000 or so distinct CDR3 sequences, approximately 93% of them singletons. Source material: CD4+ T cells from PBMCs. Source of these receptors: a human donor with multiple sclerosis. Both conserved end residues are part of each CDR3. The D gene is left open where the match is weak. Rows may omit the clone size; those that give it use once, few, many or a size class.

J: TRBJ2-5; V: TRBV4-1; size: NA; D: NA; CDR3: CASSQVTLTETQYF; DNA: TGCGCCAGCAGCCAAGTCACACTCACGGAGACCCAGTACTTC
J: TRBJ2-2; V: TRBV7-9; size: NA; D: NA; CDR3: CAIVRPRQDHTGELFF; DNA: TGTGCCATCGTTCGGCCTCGCCAAGACCACACCGGGGAGCTGTTTTTT
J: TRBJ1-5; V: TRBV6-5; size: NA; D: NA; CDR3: CTSRKKPGNQPQHF; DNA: TGTACCAGCAGGAAGAAGCCAGGGAATCAGCCCCAGCATTTT
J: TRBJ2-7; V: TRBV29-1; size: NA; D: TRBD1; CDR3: CSVGGQGLLGEQYF; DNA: TGCAGCGTGGGAGGACAGGGTCTTCTGGGAGAGCAGTACTTC
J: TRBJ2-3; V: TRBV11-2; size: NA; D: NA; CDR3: CASSLVPGDTQYF; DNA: TGTGCCAGCAGCTTAGTGCCGGGAGATACGCAGTATTTT
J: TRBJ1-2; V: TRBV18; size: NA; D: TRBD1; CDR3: CASSRDSFYGYTF; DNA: TGTGCCAGCTCACGGGACAGCTTCTATGGCTACACCTTC
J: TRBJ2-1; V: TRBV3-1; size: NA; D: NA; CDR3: CASRLRGGDNEQFF; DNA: TGTGCCAGCAGATTACGCGGAGGGGACAATGAGCAGTTCTTC
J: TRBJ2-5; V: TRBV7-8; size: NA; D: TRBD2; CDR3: CASSQGLAGELETQYF; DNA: TGTGCCAGCAGCCAGGGACTAGCGGGAGAATTGGAGACCCAGTACTTC
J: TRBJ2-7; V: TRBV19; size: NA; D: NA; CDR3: CASRGRGLDEQYF; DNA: TGTGCCTCAAGGGGCAGGGGCCTTGACGAGCAGTACTTC
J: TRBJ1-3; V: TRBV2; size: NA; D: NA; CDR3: CASSEEQVSGNTIYF; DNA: TGTGCCAGCAGTGAAGAACAGGTCTCTGGAAACACCATATATTTT
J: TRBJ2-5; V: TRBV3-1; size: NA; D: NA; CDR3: CASSQEKTGQYF; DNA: TGTGCCAGCAGCCAAGAAAAGACAGGCCAGTACTTC
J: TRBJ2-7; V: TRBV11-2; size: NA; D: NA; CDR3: CASSLSGRTADEQYF; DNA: TGTGCCAGCAGCTTATCTGGGCGAACAGCCGACGAGCAGTACTTC
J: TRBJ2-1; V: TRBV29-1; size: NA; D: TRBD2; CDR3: CSVGGRLGNEQFF; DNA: TGCAGCGTTGGCGGGAGATTAGGCAATGAGCAGTTCTTC
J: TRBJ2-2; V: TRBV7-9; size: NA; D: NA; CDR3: CASTGVLVTGELFF; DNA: TGTGCCAGCACAGGGGTCCTCGTCACCGGGGAGCTGTTTTTT
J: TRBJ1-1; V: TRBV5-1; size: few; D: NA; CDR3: CASSLVGRNTEAFF; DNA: TGCGCCAGCAGCTTGGTCGGGAGGAACACTGAAGCTTTCTTT
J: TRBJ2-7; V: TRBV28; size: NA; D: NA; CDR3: CASSPQVYEQYF; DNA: TGTGCCAGCAGTCCCCAAGTTTACGAGCAGTACTTC
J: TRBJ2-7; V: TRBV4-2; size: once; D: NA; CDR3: CASSQGVGAGGYEQYF; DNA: TGTGCCAGCAGCCAGGGAGTCGGGGCAGGAGGTTACGAGCAGTACTTC
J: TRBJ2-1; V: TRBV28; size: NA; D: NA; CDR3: CASSLDNYNEQFF; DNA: TGTGCCAGCAGTCTAGATAACTACAATGAGCAGTTCTTC
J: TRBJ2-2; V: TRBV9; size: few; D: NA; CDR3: CASSVDAGELFF; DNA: TGTGCCAGCAGCGTAGATGCCGGGGAGCTGTTTTTT
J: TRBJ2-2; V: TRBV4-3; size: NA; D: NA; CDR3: CASSQGLGEATGELFF; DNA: TGCGCCAGCAGCCAAGGGTTAGGGGAGGCGACCGGGGAGCTGTTTTTT
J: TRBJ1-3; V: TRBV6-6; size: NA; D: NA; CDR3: CASSYLVSSGNTIYF; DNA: TGTGCCAGCAGTTACTTGGTATCCTCTGGAAACACCATATATTTT
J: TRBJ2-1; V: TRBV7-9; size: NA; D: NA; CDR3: CAAGGDGGGNEQFF; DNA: TGTGCCGCCGGGGGAGATGGTGGGGGCAATGAGCAGTTCTTC
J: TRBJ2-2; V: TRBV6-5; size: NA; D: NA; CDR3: CASRAQVTGELFF; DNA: TGTGCCAGCAGGGCACAGGTCACCGGGGAGCTGTTTTTT
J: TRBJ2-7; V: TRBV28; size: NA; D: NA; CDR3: CASRPGQIYEQYF; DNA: TGTGCCAGCAGGCCTGGACAGATCTACGAGCAGTACTTC
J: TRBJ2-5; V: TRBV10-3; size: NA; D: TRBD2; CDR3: CAISVAGEGETQYF; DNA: TGTGCCATCAGTGTAGCGGGAGAGGGGGAGACCCAGTACTTC
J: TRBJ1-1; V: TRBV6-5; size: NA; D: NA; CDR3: CASSRGNLNTEAFF; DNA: TGTGCCAGCAGTCGGGGAAATTTGAACACTGAAGCTTTCTTT
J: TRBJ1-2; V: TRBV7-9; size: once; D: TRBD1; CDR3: CASSNTIIRDSNYGYTF; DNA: TGTGCCAGCAGTAACACAATTATCCGGGACAGCAACTATGGCTACACCTTC
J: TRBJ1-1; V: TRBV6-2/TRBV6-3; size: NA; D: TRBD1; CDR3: CASRPGRRGRGTEAFF; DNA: TGTGCCAGCAGACCCGGACGCAGGGGGCGAGGTACTGAAGCTTTCTTT
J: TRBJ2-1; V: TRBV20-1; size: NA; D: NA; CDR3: CSAKKGNTFEQFF; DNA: TGCAGTGCAAAGAAGGGAAATACGTTTGAGCAGTTCTTC
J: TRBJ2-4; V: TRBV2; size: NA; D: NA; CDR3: CASSGWGETKNIQYF; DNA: TGTGCCAGCAGTGGGTGGGGTGAGACCAAAAACATTCAGTACTTC
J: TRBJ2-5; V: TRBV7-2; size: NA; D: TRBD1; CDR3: CASSSLQGARRETQYF; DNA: TGTGCCAGCAGCTCCCTCCAGGGGGCAAGGCGAGAGACCCAGTACTTC
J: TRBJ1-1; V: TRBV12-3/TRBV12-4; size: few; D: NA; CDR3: CASSLVGTEAFF; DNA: TGTGCCAGCAGTTTGGTCGGCACTGAAGCTTTCTTT
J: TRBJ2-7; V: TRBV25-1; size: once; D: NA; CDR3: CASSESGGVHEQYF; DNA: TGTGCCAGCAGTGAATCCGGCGGGGTTCACGAGCAGTACTTC
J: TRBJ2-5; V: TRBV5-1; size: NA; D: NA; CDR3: CASRSPGGFETQYF; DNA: TGCGCCAGCAGATCCCCCGGGGGCTTCGAGACCCAGTACTTC
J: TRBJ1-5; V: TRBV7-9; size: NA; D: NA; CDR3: CASSLDGWFQHF; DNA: TGTGCCAGCAGCCTAGACGGTTGGTTCCAGCATTTT
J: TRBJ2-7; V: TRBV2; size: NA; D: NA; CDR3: CASSAYSYEQYF; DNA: TGTGCCAGCAGTGCCTACAGCTACGAGCAGTACTTC
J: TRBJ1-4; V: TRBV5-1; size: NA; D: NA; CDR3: CASSSDEGRLNEKLFF; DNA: TGCGCCAGCAGCTCGGATGAAGGACGGCTCAATGAAAAACTGTTTTTT
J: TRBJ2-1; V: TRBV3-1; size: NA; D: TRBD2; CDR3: CASSPEVAGVTYHNEQFF; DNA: TGTGCCAGCAGCCCCGAGGTAGCGGGAGTTACCTACCACAATGAGCAGTTCTTC
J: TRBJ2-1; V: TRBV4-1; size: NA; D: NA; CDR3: CASSQGGYNEQFF; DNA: TGCGCCAGCAGCCAAGGTGGATACAATGAGCAGTTCTTC
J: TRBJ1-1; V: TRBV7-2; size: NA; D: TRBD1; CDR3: CASSQQGRTEAFF; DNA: TGTGCCAGCAGCCAACAGGGGAGGACTGAAGCTTTCTTT
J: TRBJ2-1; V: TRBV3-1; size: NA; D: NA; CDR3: CASSHKYNEQFF; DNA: TGTGCCAGCAGCCACAAATACAATGAGCAGTTCTTC
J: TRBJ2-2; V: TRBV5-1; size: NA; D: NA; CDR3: CASSLVGATGELFF; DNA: TGCGCCAGCAGCTTGGTTGGGGCGACCGGGGAGCTGTTTTTT
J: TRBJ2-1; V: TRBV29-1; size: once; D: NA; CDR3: CSVGWDYNEQFF; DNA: TGCAGCGTTGGATGGGATTACAATGAGCAGTTCTTC
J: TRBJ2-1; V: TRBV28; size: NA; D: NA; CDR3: CASSLRNNEQFF; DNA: TGTGCCAGCAGTTTGCGGAACAATGAGCAGTTCTTC
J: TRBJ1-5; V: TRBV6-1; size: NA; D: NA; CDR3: CASRPDESNQPQHF; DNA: TGTGCCAGCAGACCCGACGAGAGCAATCAGCCCCAGCATTTT
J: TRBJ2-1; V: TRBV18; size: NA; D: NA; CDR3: CASSQRSTGLIGNEQFF; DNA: TGTGCCAGCTCACAACGCTCAACAGGGCTAATAGGGAATGAGCAGTTCTTC
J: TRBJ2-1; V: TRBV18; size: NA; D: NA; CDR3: CASSTTAPPNTGRNEQFF; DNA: TGTGCCAGCTCTACCACCGCGCCCCCTAACACAGGGCGGAATGAGCAGTTCTTC
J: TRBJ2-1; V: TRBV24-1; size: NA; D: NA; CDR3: CATGREDNEQFF; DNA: TGTGCCACCGGCAGGGAGGACAATGAGCAGTTCTTC
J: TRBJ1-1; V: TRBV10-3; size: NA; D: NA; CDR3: CAISEGEGNTEAFF; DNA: TGTGCCATCAGTGAAGGTGAGGGGAACACTGAAGCTTTCTTT
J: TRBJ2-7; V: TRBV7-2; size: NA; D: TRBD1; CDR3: CASSFVGTGNHEQYF; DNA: TGTGCCAGCAGCTTTGTGGGGACAGGGAACCACGAGCAGTACTTC
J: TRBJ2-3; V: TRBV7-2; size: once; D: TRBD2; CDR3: CASQLGPGGSGDTQYF; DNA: TGTGCCAGCCAGCTTGGGCCGGGAGGGTCCGGTGATACGCAGTATTTT
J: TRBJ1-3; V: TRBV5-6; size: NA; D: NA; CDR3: CASSGRPGLSGNTIYF; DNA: TGTGCCAGCAGCGGAAGGCCAGGACTCTCTGGAAACACCATATATTTT
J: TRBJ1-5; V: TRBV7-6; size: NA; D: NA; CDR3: CASSLATGPQHF; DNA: TGTGCCAGCAGCTTAGCGACAGGGCCCCAGCATTTT
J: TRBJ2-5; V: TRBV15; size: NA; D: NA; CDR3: CATSREGAPQETQYF; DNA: TGTGCCACCAGCAGAGAGGGAGCGCCCCAAGAGACCCAGTACTTC
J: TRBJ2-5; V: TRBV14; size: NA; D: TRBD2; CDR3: CASSHPRGRAKETQYF; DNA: TGTGCCAGCAGCCATCCCCGCGGGAGGGCCAAAGAGACCCAGTACTTC